A few counts support the clone carrying this T cell receptor (gamma chain). What it recognizes is unknown. A read error may be the cause here, since a much bigger clone is one base away. Extracted RNA was reverse transcribed into cDNA. The CDR3 regions were amplified by multiplex PCR from V-gene primers to a constant-region primer. TCRdb re-processed the multiplex PCR reads via CATT. The sample lists about 36,000 gamma-chain clones, 20% to 25% occurring once. The germline gives CDR1 EGSNGY, CDR2 YDSYNSKV. With 4 bases clipped from V and 8 bases from J, the junction kept 8 bases outside the gene matches. The CDR3 sequence is 12 residues long. These data are taken from a study of Vδ1+ human thymocytes. Study-level results: Thymic TRG and TRD repertoires appeared highly polyclonal.

Sequenced material: Vdelta1+ gamma-delta thymocytes from the thymus. As to subset: FACS-sorted CD3+ TCRalphabeta- TCRVdelta1+ TCRVdelta2- thymocytes. The genes are TRGV2 and TRGJ1 or TRGJ2. The sequence derives from a girl less than two years old who had congenital heart surgery. CDR3 coding DNA: TGTGCCACCTGGGATGGGCGCAATAAGAAACTCTTT. Translating it yields CATWDGRNKKLF.